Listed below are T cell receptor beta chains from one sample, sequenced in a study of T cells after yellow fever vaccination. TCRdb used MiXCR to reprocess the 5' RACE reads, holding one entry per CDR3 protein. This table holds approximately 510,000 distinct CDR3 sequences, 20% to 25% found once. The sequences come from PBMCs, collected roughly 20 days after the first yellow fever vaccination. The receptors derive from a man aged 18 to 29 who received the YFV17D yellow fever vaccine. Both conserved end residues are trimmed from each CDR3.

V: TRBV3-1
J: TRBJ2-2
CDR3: ASSRTGTGELS

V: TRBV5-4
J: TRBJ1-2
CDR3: ASSPTSNQVTWT

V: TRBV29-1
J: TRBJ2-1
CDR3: SVTGDEQF

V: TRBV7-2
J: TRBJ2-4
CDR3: ASRDPPGDIQY

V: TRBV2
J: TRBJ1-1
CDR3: ASSDPLGQVRGMNTEAF

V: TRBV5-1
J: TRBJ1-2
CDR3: ASSPPPGRGMDRHYGYT

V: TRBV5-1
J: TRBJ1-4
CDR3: ASSQATGHEVKLF

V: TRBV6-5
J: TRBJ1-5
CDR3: ASSYAERQPQH

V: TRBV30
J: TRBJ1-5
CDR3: AWSANSNQPQH

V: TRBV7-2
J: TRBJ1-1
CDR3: ASSLVRDTEAF

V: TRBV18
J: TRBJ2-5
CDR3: ASSPLKEETQY

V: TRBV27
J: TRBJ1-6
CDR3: ASSWVGGGSPLH

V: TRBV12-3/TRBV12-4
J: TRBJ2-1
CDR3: ASSLGERISYNEQF

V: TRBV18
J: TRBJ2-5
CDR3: ASSPLSGQETQY

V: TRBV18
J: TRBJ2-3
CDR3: ASSAGQGGTDTQY

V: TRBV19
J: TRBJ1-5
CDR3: ASSIVPQVSYSNQPQH

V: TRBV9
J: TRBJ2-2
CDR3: ASSVTGPHYAGELF

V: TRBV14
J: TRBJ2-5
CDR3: ASSLLASPTQY

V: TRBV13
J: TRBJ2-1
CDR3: ASSLTRGGVPYNEQF

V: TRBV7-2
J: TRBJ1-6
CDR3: ASSLRPDPNSPLH

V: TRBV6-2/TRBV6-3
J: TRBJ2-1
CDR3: ASSYTGEDNEQF

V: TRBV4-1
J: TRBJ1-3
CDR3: ASSLRTGGRNTIY

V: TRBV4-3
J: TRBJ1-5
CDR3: ASSPLVGSNQPQH

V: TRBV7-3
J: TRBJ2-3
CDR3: ASSSTSGANTQY

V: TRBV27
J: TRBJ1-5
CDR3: ASSVQGADQPQH

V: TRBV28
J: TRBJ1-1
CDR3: ASSPWGLRAF

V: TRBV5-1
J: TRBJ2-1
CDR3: ASSFQRGGDEQF

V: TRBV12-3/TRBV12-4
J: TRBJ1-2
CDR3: ASSLVPPGALGYT

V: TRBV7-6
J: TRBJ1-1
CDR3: ASSLAETGGTEAF

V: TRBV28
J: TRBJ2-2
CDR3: ASWGSGPNTGELF

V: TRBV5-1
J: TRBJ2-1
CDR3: ASSVGLAANNEQF

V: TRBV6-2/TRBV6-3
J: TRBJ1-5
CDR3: ASRPTRYSNQPQH

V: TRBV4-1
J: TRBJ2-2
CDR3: ASSLTTGGGTGELF